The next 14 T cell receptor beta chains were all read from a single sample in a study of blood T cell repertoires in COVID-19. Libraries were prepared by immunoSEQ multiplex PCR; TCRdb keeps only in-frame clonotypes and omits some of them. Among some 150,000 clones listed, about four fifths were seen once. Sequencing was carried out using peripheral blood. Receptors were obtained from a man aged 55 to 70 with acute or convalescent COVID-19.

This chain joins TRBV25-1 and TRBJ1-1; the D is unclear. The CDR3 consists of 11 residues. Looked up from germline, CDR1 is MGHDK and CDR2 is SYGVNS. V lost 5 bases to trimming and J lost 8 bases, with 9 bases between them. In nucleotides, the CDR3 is TGTGCCAGCAGTATGTGGCGGGAAGCTTTCTTT. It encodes CASSMWREAFF. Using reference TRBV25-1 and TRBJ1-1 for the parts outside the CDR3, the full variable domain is EADIYQTPRYLVIGTGKKITLECSQTMGHDKMYWYQQDPGMELHLIHYSYGVNSTEKGDLSSESTVSRIRTEHFPLTLESARPSHTSQYLCASSMWREAFFGQGTRLTVV.

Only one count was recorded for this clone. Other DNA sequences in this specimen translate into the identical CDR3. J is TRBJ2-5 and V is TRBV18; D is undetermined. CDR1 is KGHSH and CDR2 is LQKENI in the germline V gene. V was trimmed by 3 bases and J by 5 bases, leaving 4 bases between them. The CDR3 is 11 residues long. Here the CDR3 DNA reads TGTGCCAGCTCACCCCAGGAGACCCAGTACTTC. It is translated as CASSPQETQYF.

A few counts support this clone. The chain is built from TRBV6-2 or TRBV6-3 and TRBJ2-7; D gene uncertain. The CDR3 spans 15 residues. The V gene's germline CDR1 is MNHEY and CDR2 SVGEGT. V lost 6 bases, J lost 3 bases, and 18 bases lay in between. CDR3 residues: CASSLTMKNFYEQYF. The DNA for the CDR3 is TGTGCCAGCAGCCTAACGATGAAGAACTTCTACGAGCAGTACTTC.

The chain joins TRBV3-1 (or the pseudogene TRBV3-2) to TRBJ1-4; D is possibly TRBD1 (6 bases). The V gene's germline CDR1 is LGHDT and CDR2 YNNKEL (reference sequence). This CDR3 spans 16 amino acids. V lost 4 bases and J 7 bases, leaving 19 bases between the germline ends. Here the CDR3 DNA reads TGTGCCAGCAGCCCCATGAGGGGGATCAGGGGTGAAAAACTGTTTTTT. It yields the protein CASSPMRGIRGEKLFF.

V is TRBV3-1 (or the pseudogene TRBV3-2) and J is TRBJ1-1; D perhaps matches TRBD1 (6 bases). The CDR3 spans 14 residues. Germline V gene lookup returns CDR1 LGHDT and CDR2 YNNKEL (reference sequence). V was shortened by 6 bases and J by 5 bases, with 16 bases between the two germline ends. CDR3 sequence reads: CASREQGRETEAFF. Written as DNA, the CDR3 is TGTGCCAGCAGGGAACAGGGTAGGGAGACTGAAGCTTTCTTT.

The CDR3 nucleotides are TGTGCCAGCAGTTCTGCCGGGGGGACCTACGAGCAGTACTTC. Amino acids: CASSSAGGTYEQYF. The chain uses TRBV2 and TRBJ2-7; 7 nucleotides agree with TRBD2. CDR3 size: 14 residues. Germline assignment: CDR1 SNHLY and CDR2 FYNNEI. V dropped 5 bases and J dropped 2; count of bases not matched to a gene: 6.

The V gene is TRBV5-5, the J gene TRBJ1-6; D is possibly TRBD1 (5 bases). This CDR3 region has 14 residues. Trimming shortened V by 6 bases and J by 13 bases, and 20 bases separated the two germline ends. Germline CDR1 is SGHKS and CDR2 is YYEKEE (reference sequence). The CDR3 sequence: CASTQAGGVGPLHF. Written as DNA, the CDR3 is TGTGCCAGCACCCAAGCCGGAGGGGTTGGGCCCCTCCACTTT.

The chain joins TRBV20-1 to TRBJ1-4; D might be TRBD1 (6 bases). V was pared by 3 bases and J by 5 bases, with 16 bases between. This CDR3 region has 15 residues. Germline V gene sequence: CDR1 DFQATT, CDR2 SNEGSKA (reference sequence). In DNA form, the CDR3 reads TGCAGTGCTAGTAGAGGGGTGGGGGCAAATGAAAAACTGTTTTTT. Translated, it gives CSASRGVGANEKLFF.

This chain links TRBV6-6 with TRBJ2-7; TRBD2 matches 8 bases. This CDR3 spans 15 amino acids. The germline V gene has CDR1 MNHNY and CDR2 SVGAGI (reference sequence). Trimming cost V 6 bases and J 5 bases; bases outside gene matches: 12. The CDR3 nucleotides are TGTGCCAGCAGAGGTACGGGAGGGCCGAGAAACGAGCAGTACTTC. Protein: CASRGTGGPRNEQYF.

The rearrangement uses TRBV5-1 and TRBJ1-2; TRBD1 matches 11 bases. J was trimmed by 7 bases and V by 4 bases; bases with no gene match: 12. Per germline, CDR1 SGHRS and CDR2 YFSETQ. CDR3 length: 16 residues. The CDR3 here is CASSLSPGQGGFGYTF. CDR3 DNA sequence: TGCGCCAGCAGCCTCAGCCCGGGACAGGGGGGCTTTGGCTACACCTTC. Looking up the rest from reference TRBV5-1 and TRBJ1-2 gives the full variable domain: KAGVTQTPRYLIKTRGQQVTLSCSPISGHRSVSWYQQTPGQGLQFLFEYFSETQRNKGNFPGRFSGRQFSNSRSEMNVSTLELGDSALYLCASSLSPGQGGFGYTFGSGTRLTVV.

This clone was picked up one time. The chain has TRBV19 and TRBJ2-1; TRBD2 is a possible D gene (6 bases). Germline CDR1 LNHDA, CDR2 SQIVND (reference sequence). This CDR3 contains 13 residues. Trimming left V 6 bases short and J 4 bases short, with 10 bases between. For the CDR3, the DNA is TGTGCCAGTAGCCCCGGGAGATACAATGAGCAGTTCTTC. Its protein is CASSPGRYNEQFF.

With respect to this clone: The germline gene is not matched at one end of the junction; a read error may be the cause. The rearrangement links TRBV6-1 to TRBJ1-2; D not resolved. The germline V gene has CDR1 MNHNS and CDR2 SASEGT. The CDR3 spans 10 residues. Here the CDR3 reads CASSELQPIF. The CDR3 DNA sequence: TGTGCCAGCAGTGAACTACAGCCTATATTC.

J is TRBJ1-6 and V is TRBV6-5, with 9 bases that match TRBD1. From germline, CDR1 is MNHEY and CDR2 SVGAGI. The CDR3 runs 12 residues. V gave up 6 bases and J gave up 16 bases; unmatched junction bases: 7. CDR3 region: CASSRGQGKLHF. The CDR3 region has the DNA TGTGCCAGCAGCCGGGGACAGGGCAAGCTCCACTTT.

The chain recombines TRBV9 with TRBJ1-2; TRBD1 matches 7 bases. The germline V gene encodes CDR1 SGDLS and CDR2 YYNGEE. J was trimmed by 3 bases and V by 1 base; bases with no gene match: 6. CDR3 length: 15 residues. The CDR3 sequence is CASSVSGGIDYGYTF. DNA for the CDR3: TGTGCCAGCAGCGTATCAGGGGGTATCGACTATGGCTACACCTTC.